This TCR beta chain was sequenced for a study of OX40 agonist ivuxolimab in advanced cancers. The protocol was immunoSEQ multiplex PCR, while the TCRdb copy is restricted to in-frame clones and leaves out a portion. The sample includes tens of thousands of clones, approximately 90% of them seen just once. The V gene end was trimmed by 5 bases and the J gene end by 5 bases; junction bases not matched to a gene: 7. Germline V gene lookup returns CDR1 SGHTA and CDR2 FQGTGA. CDR3 length: 15 amino acids. The chain links TRBV7-3 to TRBJ2-2; 8 nucleotides line up with TRBD1. The receptor was isolated from an adult with an advanced solid tumor such as melanoma, head and neck, liver or kidney cancer. The source material was CD4+ or CD8+ T cells sorted from blood, sampled in a trial of the OX40 agonist ivuxolimab. CDR3 sequence (DNA): TGTGCCAGCAGCCCCGTCCGGACAGGGACCGGGGAGCTGTTTTTT. Amino acids: CASSPVRTGTGELFF.